This TCR beta chain is drawn from a study of Ad26.COV2.S vaccination and SARS-CoV-2 variants. Study as a whole: Each vaccinee took Ad26.COV2.S intramuscularly, once or twice 56 days apart. Study observations and caveats: Vaccine recipients and placebo recipients showed similar non-spike TCR breadth.

As regards this clone: Its matching antigen is unknown.

Described treatment: around 19 received Ad26.COV2.S at low or high dose, single or two shots; 5 received placebo; per-sample allocation not given. Collection of the samples took place on day 63 after the first injection of vaccine or placebo. Sequencing used immunoSEQ multiplex PCR; TCRdb keeps in-frame clones, though not all of them. The sample consists of roughly 700,000 clones, roughly 90% of them appearing once. Sequenced material: peripheral blood, taken in a trial of Ad26.COV2.S vaccine versus placebo. This receptor was identified in a person between 18 and 60 years old who received the Ad26.COV2.S COVID-19 vaccine or a placebo.

CDR3 protein: CASSQVLLSNTEAFF. The CDR3, as DNA: TGTGCCAGCAGCCAAGTGCTACTTTCGAACACTGAAGCTTTCTTT. The chain combines TRBV6-2 or TRBV6-3 with TRBJ1-1; no definite D call. The CDR3 spans 15 residues. V was cut by 6 bases and J by 1 base, with 15 bases left in between. Germline V gene sequence: CDR1 MNHEY, CDR2 SVGEGT.